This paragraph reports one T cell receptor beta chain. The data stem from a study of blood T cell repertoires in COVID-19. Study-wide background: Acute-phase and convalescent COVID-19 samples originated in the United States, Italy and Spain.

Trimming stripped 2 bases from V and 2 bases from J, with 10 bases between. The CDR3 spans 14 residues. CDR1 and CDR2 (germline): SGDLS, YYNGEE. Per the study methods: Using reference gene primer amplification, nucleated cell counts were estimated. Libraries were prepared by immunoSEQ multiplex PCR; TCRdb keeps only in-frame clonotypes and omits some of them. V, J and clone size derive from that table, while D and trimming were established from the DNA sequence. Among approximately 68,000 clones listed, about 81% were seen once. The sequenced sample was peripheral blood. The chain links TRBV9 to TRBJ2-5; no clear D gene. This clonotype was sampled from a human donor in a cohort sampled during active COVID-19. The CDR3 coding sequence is TGTGCCAGCAGCGTGGGCCTGCATCAAGAGACCCAGTACTTC. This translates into CASSVGLHQETQYF. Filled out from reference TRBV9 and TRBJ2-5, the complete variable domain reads DSGVTQTPKHLITATGQRVTLRCSPRSGDLSVYWYQQSLDQGLQFLIQYYNGEERAKGNILERFSAQQFPDLHSELNLSSLELGDSALYFCASSVGLHQETQYFGPGTRLLVL.